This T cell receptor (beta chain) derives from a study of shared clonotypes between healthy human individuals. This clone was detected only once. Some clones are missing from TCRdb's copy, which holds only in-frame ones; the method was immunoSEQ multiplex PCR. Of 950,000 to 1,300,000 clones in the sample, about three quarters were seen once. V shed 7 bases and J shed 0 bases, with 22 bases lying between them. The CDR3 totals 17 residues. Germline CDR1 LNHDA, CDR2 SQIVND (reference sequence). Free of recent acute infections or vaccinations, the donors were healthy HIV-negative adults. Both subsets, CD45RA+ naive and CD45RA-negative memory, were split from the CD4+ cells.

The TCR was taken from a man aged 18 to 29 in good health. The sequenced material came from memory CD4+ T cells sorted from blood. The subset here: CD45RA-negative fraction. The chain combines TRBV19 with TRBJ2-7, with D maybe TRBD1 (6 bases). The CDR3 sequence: CASTYDAGQGSSYEQYF. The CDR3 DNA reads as TGTGCCAGTACCTATGATGCGGGCCAGGGGAGCTCCTACGAGCAGTACTTC.